This T cell receptor beta chain originates from a study of T-cell reconstitution after alpha-beta-depleted transplantation in children. The ends lost 0 bases at V and 6 bases at J; junction bases unmatched: 6. This CDR3 is 15 amino acids long. The V gene's germline CDR1 is DFQATT and CDR2 SNEGSKA (reference sequence). Preparing the TCRbeta library involved the use of unique molecular identifiers. A single record per CDR3 protein comes from TCRdb applying MiXCR to the PCR reads. The sample lists about 590,000 distinct CDR3 sequences, over 10% seen once, with around 2% in the top ten. This sequence was found in a male patient younger than 18 who had a stem cell transplant for acute myeloid leukemia, so the T cells may come from the graft donor. Sequencing used PBMCs, mostly from graft donor cells, obtained 360 days after TCRalphabeta/CD19-depleted stem cell transplant. The gene calls are TRBV20-1 and TRBJ2-7, with 12 bases identical to TRBD2. The CDR3 DNA reads TGCAGTGCTAGAGATTGGCTAGCGGGAGGGTTCGAGCAGTACTTC. This gives the protein CSARDWLAGGFEQYF.